This T cell receptor (beta chain) comes out of a study of radiotherapy plus CTLA-4 blockade in lung cancer. On the study more broadly: Objective responses arose in about 17% of patients, and 31% experienced disease control.

TCRdb keeps only in-frame clones here, not all; method: immunoSEQ multiplex PCR. There are some 73,000 clones in the sample; roughly 80% occur only once, and roughly a tenth lies in the top ten. Whole-study results and caveats: In blood, after radiotherapy plus ipilimumab, tumor-derived TCR clones expanded.

The CDR3 is 13 amino acids. The germline V and J ends were trimmed by 5 bases and 1 base, with 8 bases remaining between them. Germline V gene lookup returns CDR1 SGHVS and CDR2 FNYEAQ. Concerning this clone: Antigen unknown.

The receptor was isolated from a human donor with non-small cell lung cancer whose response to radiotherapy plus ipilimumab could not be evaluated. The sequencing used peripheral blood, collected from a patient treated with radiotherapy plus ipilimumab. The chain uses TRBV7-6 and TRBJ1-2; TRBD1 is a possible D gene (5 bases). The CDR3 region is CASSKDNNYGYTF. The DNA of the CDR3 is TGTGCCAGCAGCAAGGACAATAACTATGGCTACACCTTC.